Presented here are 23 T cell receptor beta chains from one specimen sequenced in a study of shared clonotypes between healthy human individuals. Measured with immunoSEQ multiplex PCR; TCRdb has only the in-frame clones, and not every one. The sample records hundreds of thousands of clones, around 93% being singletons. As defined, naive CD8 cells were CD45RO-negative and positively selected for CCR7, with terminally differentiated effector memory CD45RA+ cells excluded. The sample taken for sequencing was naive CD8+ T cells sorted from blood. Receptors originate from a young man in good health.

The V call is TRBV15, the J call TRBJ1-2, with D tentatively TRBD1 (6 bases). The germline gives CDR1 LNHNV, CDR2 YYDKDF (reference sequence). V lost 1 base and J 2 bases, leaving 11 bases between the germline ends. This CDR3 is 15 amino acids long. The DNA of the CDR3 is TGTGCCACCAGCAGAGTCGATACAGGGAACTATGGCTACACCTTC. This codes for CATSRVDTGNYGYTF.

CDR3: CASSPVGVASGTADTQYF. DNA of the CDR3: TGTGCCAGCAGCCCCGTTGGTGTGGCTAGCGGGACGGCAGATACGCAGTATTTT. The chain combines TRBV7-8 with TRBJ2-3; 9 positions agree with TRBD2. Unmatched junction bases numbered 16, after V lost 5 bases and J lost 4 bases. The CDR3 is made up of 18 amino acids. CDR1 SGHVS and CDR2 FQNEAQ come from the germline V gene.

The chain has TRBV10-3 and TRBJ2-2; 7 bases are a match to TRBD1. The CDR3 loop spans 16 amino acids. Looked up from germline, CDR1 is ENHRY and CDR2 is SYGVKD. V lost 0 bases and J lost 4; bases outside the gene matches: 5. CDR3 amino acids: CAISESATGITGELFF. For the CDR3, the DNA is TGTGCCATCAGTGAGTCGGCGACAGGGATCACCGGGGAGCTGTTTTTT.

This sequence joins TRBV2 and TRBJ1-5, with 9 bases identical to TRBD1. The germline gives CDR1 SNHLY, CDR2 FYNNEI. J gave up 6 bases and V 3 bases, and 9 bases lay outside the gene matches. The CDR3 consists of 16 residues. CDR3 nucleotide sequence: TGTGCCAGCAGTGACGAACAGAGGGGACAGGGTCAGCCCCAGCATTTT. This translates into CASSDEQRGQGQPQHF.

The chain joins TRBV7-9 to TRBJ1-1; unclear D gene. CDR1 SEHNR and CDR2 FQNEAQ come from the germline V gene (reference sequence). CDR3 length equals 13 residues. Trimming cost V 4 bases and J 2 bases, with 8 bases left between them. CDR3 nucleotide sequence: TGTGCCAGCAGCTCCGGACGAAACACTGAAGCTTTCTTT. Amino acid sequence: CASSSGRNTEAFF.

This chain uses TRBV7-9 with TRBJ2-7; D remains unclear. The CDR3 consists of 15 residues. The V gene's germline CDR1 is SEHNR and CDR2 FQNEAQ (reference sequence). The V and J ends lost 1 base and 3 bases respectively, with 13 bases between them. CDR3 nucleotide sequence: TGTGCCAGCAGCTTAGGAGACGACGGAAGCTACGAGCAGTACTTC. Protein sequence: CASSLGDDGSYEQYF.

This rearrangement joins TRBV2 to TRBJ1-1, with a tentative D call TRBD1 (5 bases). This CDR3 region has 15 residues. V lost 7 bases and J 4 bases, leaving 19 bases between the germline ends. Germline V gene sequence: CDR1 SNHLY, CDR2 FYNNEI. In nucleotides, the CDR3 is TGTGCCAGCACGCGAGCACCTGCGGGGGGCACTGAAGCTTTCTTT. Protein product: CASTRAPAGGTEAFF.

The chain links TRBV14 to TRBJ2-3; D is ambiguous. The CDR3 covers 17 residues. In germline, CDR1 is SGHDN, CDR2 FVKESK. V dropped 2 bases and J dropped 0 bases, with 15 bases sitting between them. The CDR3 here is CASSQRPRAASTDTQYF. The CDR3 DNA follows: TGTGCCAGCAGCCAAAGGCCCCGGGCGGCTAGCACAGATACGCAGTATTTT.

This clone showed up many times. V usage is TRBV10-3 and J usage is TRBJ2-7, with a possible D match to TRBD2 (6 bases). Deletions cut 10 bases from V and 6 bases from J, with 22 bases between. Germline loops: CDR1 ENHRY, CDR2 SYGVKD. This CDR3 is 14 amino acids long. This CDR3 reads CATEESREAGEQYF. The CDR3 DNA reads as TGTGCCACCGAGGAATCCAGGGAAGCGGGCGAGCAGTACTTC.

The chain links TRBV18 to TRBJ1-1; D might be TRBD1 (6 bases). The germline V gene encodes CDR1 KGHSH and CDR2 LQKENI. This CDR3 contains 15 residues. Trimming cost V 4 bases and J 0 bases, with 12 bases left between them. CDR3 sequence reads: CASSLEDRLNTEAFF. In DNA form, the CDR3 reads TGTGCCAGCTCACTTGAAGACAGGTTGAACACTGAAGCTTTCTTT.

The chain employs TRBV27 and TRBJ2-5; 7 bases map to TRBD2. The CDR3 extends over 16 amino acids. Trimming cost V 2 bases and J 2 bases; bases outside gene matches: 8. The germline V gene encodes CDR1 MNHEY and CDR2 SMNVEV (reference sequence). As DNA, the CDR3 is TGTGCCAGCAGTTTAGCACAACCGGGACTACAAGAGACCCAGTACTTC. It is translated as CASSLAQPGLQETQYF.

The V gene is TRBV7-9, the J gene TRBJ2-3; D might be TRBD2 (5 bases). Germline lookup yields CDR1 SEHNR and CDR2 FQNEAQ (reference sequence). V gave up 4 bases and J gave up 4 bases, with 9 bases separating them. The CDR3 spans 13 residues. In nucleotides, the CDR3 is TGTGCCAGCAGCTCTCGTAGCGCAGATACGCAGTATTTT. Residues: CASSSRSADTQYF.

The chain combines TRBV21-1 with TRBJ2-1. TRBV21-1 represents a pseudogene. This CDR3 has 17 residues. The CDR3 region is CASSKGPGGISYNEQFF. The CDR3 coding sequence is TGTGCCAGCAGCAAGGGCCCTGGGGGAATCTCCTACAATGAGCAGTTCTTC.

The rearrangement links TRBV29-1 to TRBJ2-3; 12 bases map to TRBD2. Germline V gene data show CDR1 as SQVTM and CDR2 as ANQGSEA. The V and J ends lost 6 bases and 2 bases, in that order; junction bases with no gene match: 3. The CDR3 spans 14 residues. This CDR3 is CSVGTSGPTDTQYF. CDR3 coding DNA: TGCAGCGTCGGGACTAGCGGGCCCACAGATACGCAGTATTTT.

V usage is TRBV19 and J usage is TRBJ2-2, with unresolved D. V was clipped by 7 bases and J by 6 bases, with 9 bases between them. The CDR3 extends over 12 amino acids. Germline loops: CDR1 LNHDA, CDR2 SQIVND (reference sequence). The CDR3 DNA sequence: TGTGCCAGTATGGCAGGCGCCGGGGAGCTGTTTTTT. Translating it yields CASMAGAGELFF.

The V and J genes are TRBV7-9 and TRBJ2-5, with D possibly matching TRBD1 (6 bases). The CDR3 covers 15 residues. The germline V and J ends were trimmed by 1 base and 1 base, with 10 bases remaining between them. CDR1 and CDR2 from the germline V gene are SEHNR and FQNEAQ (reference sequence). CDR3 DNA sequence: TGTGCCAGCAGCTTAGTGGTCAGGGGCCAAGAGACCCAGTACTTC. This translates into CASSLVVRGQETQYF. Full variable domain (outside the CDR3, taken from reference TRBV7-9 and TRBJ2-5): DTGVSQNPRHKITKRGQNVTFRCDPISEHNRLYWYRQTLGQGPEFLTYFQNEAQLEKSRLLSDRFSAERPKGSFSTLEIQRTEQGDSAMYLCASSLVVRGQETQYFGPGTRLLVL.

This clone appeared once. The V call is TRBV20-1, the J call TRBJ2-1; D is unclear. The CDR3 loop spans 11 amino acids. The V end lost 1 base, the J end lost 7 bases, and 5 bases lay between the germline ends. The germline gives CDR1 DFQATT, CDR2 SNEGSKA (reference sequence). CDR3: CSARVLNEQFF. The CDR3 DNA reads TGCAGTGCTAGAGTTCTGAATGAGCAGTTCTTC.

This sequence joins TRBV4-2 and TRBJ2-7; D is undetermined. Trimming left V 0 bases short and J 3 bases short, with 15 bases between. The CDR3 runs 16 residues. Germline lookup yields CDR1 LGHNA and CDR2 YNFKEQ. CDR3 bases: TGTGCCAGCAGCCAAGAGGCCCAGACCCTCTACTACGAGCAGTACTTC. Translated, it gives CASSQEAQTLYYEQYF.

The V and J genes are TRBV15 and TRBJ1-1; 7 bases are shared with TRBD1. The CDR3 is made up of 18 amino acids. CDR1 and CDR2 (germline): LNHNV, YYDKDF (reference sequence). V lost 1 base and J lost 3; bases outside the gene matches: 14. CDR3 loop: CATSRVDRPSRGDTEAFF. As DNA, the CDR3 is TGTGCCACCAGCAGAGTGGACAGGCCCAGTCGTGGAGACACTGAAGCTTTCTTT.

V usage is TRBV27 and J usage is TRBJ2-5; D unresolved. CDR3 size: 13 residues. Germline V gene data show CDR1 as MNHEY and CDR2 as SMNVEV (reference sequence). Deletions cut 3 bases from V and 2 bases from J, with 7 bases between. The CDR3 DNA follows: TGTGCCAGCAGTTTGTCGACACAAGAGACCCAGTACTTC. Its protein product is CASSLSTQETQYF.

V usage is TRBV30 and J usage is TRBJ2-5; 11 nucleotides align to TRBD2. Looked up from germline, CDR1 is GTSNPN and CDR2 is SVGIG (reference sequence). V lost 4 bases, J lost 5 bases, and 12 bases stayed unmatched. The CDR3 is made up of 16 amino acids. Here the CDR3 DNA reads TGTGCCTGGACCGAGCCTTTAGCGGGAGGGCCCGAGACCCAGTACTTC. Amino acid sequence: CAWTEPLAGGPETQYF.

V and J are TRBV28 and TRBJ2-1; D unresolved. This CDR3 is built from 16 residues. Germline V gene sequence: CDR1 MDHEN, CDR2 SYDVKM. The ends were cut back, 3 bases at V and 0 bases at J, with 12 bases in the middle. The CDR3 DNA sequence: TGTGCCAGCAGTTTGTTTACGTCCAGCTCCTACAATGAGCAGTTCTTC. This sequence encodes CASSLFTSSSYNEQFF.

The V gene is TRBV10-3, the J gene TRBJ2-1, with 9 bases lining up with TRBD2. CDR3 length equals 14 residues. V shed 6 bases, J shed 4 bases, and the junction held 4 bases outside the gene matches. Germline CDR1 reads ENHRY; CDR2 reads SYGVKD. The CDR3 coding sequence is TGTGCCATCAGGGAGAGCGGGGGGTACAATGAGCAGTTCTTC. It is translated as CAIRESGGYNEQFF.